A selection of T cell receptor beta chains follows, all from one sample in a study of T cells in Graves' hyperthyroidism and ophthalmopathy. MiXCR was run by TCRdb on the multiplex PCR reads, yielding one entry per CDR3 protein. The data hold about 840,000 distinct CDR3 sequences, with roughly 37% observed a single time. Source material: blood. These receptors came from a man in his late teens or twenties with Graves' hyperthyroidism. CDR3s include the opening cysteine and the closing phenylalanine or tryptophan. The D gene is left open where the match is weak. The size field is filled for only some rows; it gives once, few, many or a size class.

TRBV15	TRBJ1-6	NA	NA	TGTGCCACCAGCAGCCTTCAGGATTCACCCCTCCACTTT	CATSSLQDSPLHF
TRBV5-4	TRBJ2-5	NA	NA	TGTGCCAGCAGCTCCTTCAAGCAGCAAGAGACCCAGTACTTC	CASSSFKQQETQYF
TRBV11-2	TRBJ2-7	NA	NA	TGTGCCAGCAGCACCGCCCCGGAGCCCCACGAGCAGTACTTC	CASSTAPEPHEQYF
TRBV9	TRBJ1-2	NA	NA	TGTGCCAGCAGCGTGAAGGGAGGGGGGCGGGACTATGGCTACACCTTC	CASSVKGGGRDYGYTF
TRBV10-3	TRBJ1-4	NA	many	TGTGCCATGAAAGGAGATACTAATGAAAAACTGTTTTTT	CAMKGDTNEKLFF
TRBV15	TRBJ2-6	TRBD1	few	TGTGCCAGCACCCGACAGGGGGCGAGGTCTGGGGCCAACGTCCTGACTTTC	CASTRQGARSGANVLTF
TRBV24-1	TRBJ2-2	TRBD2	many	TGTGCCACCAGTGCTGGGACTAGGTCCGGGGAGCTGTTTTTT	CATSAGTRSGELFF
TRBV9	TRBJ1-2	NA	many	TGTGCCAGCAGCGTAGAGGAGGGGATGAGCTATGGCTACACCTTC	CASSVEEGMSYGYTF
TRBV9	TRBJ2-3	NA	NA	TGTGCCAGCAGCGGATACGGCGGGAGCACAGATACGCAGTATTTT	CASSGYGGSTDTQYF
TRBV7-9	TRBJ2-7	NA	many	TGTGCCAGCAGCTTATACTCGGTCGAGCAGTACTTC	CASSLYSVEQYF
TRBV4-3	TRBJ1-6	NA	few	TGCGCCAGCAGCCAAGCATTGCCGCTCGGGCCGGGGGATTCACCCCTCCACTTT	CASSQALPLGPGDSPLHF